The sequence of this T cell receptor (beta chain) was determined in a study of T cells in Graves' hyperthyroidism and ophthalmopathy. This CDR3 is built from 13 residues. Trimming cost V 4 bases and J 6 bases, with 7 bases left between them. In germline, CDR1 is LNHNV, CDR2 YYDKDF (reference sequence). The CDR3 regions of TCR beta were amplified from RNA transcripts. HTBI primers were the set used in a first-round RT-PCR of the TCR CDR3. TCRdb reanalysed the multiplex PCR reads using MiXCR and keeps one entry per CDR3 protein. This sample has under 400,000 distinct CDR3 sequences, with less than 15% found just once. This clonotype was counted at least ten times.

V and J are TRBV15 and TRBJ1-6; D gene uncertain. The sequencing input was blood. The origin of this receptor is a woman younger than 35 with Graves' hyperthyroidism. This CDR3 reads CATSKALNSPLHF. CDR3 sequence (DNA): TGTGCCACCAGCAAGGCGCTTAATTCACCCCTCCACTTT.